Listed below are T cell receptor beta chains from one sample, sequenced in a study of control samples from healthy donors and cancer patients. The table came from immunoSEQ multiplex PCR; TCRdb's copy has only in-frame clones and leaves some out. The data hold 150,000 to 200,000 clones, with around 90% observed a single time. Sequencing input: blood. All receptors come from a man younger than 40 in good health. Both conserved end residues are trimmed from each CDR3. Each record gives: J gene, D gene, V gene, CDR3 protein. D genes are given only for firm matches.

TRBJ1-4,TRBD1,TRBV29-1,SVGAGGNEKLF
TRBJ1-1,NA,TRBV10-3,AISWGGTEAF
TRBJ1-2,NA,TRBV2,ASSESHYGYT
TRBJ2-7,NA,TRBV4-1,ASSQGTAPFSSYEQY
TRBJ2-5,TRBD2,TRBV5-1,ATSFGTSEGKTQY
TRBJ1-1,NA,TRBV27,ASSLTRGTEAF
TRBJ2-7,NA,TRBV7-8,ASSSRTVLYEQY
TRBJ1-2,TRBD1,TRBV4-3,ASSQDWGQGEGYT
TRBJ1-1,TRBD1,TRBV7-3,ASSLGQANTEAF
TRBJ1-4,NA,TRBV6-5,ASTTGTTNEKLF
TRBJ2-1,TRBD2,TRBV30,AWSVGAGVREQF
TRBJ1-6,NA,TRBV27,ASSYTIPSSYNSPLH
TRBJ1-5,NA,TRBV19,ASSFGQGRQPQH
TRBJ2-3,NA,TRBV11-2,ASSLDLSDTQY
TRBJ1-3,NA,TRBV9,ASQKEGNTIY
TRBJ2-1,TRBD2,TRBV11-3,ASSLASASGRAGNEQF
TRBJ1-2,NA,TRBV6-2/TRBV6-3,ASSYPGQTYT
TRBJ1-4,NA,TRBV6-1,ASSEGQENEKLF
TRBJ2-7,NA,TRBV27,ASSLTGSSYEQY
TRBJ2-1,TRBD2,TRBV18,ASSPEREIQF
TRBJ1-1,NA,TRBV12-3/TRBV12-4,ASSFIGTTEAF
TRBJ1-5,NA,TRBV6-5,ASSLELGNQPQH
TRBJ2-1,TRBD2,TRBV4-1,ASSLLAGDSYNEQF
TRBJ2-1,TRBD2,TRBV5-1,ASGKLAGDVNEQF
TRBJ2-7,NA,TRBV28,ASSTRRYEQY
TRBJ2-2,NA,TRBV7-2,ASSLGGSRGTGELF
TRBJ2-1,TRBD2,TRBV6-2/TRBV6-3,ASSYGTSGNEQF
TRBJ2-3,NA,TRBV18,ASSLGPTDTQY
TRBJ2-2,NA,TRBV28,ASSTAAGELF
TRBJ2-2,TRBD2,TRBV29-1,SVSGGLNTGELF
TRBJ2-5,TRBD2,TRBV5-1,ASSPGTSGGQETQY
TRBJ1-1,NA,TRBV4-1,ASNQYIGTQAF
TRBJ1-3,NA,TRBV4-1,ASSQGRGRRSGNTIY
TRBJ1-4,NA,TRBV2,ASSEGNEKLF
TRBJ1-1,NA,TRBV2,ASSEALRGGSRRAF
TRBJ2-5,NA,TRBV27,ASSLEGLGGLQETQY
TRBJ1-1,NA,TRBV12-3/TRBV12-4,ASSVDDNTEAF
TRBJ2-1,TRBD2,TRBV27,ASRLASGGVGEQF
TRBJ2-5,NA,TRBV29-1,SVEGTGEETQY
TRBJ2-7,NA,TRBV5-4,ASSSSGLIYEQY
TRBJ1-5,TRBD1,TRBV6-2/TRBV6-3,ASSYSGRTGVH
TRBJ2-3,NA,TRBV12-3/TRBV12-4,ASIGSTDTQY
TRBJ2-2,TRBD2,TRBV5-4,ASSLGATSGETGELF
TRBJ1-5,TRBD1,TRBV3-1/TRBV3-2,ASSQDERQGRNQPQH
TRBJ2-2,NA,TRBV11-2,ASTLGGGTLF
TRBJ1-1,TRBD1,TRBV7-8,ASSFDRVSEAF
TRBJ2-7,TRBD1,TRBV18,ASSYRDRQRVEQY
TRBJ1-2,TRBD1,TRBV5-5,ASSGDSYYGYT
TRBJ1-1,NA,TRBV4-3,ASTRSKDTEAF
TRBJ1-1,NA,TRBV5-6,ASSRLGREGRTEAF
TRBJ2-5,NA,TRBV11-2,ASSFSDTKTQY
TRBJ1-1,NA,TRBV18,ASSPKAQNLNTEAF
TRBJ2-5,NA,TRBV19,ASSLSSYWGTQY
TRBJ1-2,NA,TRBV6-5,ATAGDNYGYT
TRBJ2-1,TRBD2,TRBV3-1/TRBV3-2,ASSLGTSGGQGEQF
TRBJ2-7,TRBD1,TRBV28,ASSGGQGYEQY
TRBJ1-1,NA,TRBV4-1,ASSHLRGRTTEAF
TRBJ1-3,NA,TRBV7-2,ASSSYAGGNTIY
TRBJ1-1,NA,TRBV7-2,ASSLERAENTEAF
TRBJ2-2,TRBD1,TRBV27,ASNPRGSGELF